The 10 T cell receptor beta chains given below trace back to one sample, sequenced in a study of shared T cell receptors in the human thymus. This table comes from immunoSEQ multiplex PCR, and its TCRdb copy is limited to in-frame clones, with some not included. The profile shows hundreds of thousands of clones, 85% to 90% of them singletons. In addition, the sample was reused for a study of human thymus T cells.

Sequencing input: thymocytes. Every receptor here comes from a boy in the first two years of life with a congenital heart defect.

The rearrangement uses TRBV5-1 and TRBJ2-3, with 7 bases aligning to TRBD2. Germline V gene data show CDR1 as SGHRS and CDR2 as YFSETQ. V trimming: 0 bases; J trimming: 1 base; junction bases outside the gene matches: 2. The CDR3 is 15 amino acids. The CDR3 reads CASSLGAGGTDTQYF. The CDR3 nucleotides are TGCGCCAGCAGCTTGGGGGCGGGGGGCACAGATACGCAGTATTTT.

The rearrangement links TRBV7-9 to TRBJ1-5, with a possible D match to TRBD1 (5 bases). Trimming pared 4 bases from V and 2 bases from J, leaving 15 bases between. Germline V lookup: CDR1 SEHNR, CDR2 FQNEAQ (reference sequence). The CDR3 is 16 amino acids. The CDR3: CASSSYRRGGNQPQHF. The DNA of the CDR3 is TGTGCCAGCAGCTCATACAGGAGAGGCGGCAATCAGCCCCAGCATTTT. Looking up the rest from reference TRBV7-9 and TRBJ1-5 gives the full variable domain: DTGVSQNPRHKITKRGQNVTFRCDPISEHNRLYWYRQTLGQGPEFLTYFQNEAQLEKSRLLSDRFSAERPKGSFSTLEIQRTEQGDSAMYLCASSSYRRGGNQPQHFGDGTRLSIL.

J is TRBJ2-7 and V is TRBV11-2; 8 bases line up with TRBD1. The CDR3 contains 15 residues. Germline values: CDR1 SGHAT, CDR2 FQNNGV. After removal of 4 bases from V and 0 bases from J, the junction contained 5 bases not matched to a gene. The CDR3 region is CASSSGTGNSYEQYF. The DNA for the CDR3 is TGTGCCAGCAGCTCCGGGACAGGCAACTCCTACGAGCAGTACTTC. Variable domain in full (rest from reference TRBV11-2 and TRBJ2-7): EAGVAQSPRYKIIEKRQSVAFWCNPISGHATLYWYQQILGQGPKLLIQFQNNGVVDDSQLPKDRFSAERLKGVDSTLKIQPAKLEDSAVYLCASSSGTGNSYEQYFGPGTRLTVT.

The chain couples TRBV6-1 to TRBJ1-5; possibly TRBD1 for D (5 bases). From germline, CDR1 is MNHNS and CDR2 SASEGT. This CDR3 has 16 residues. The V and J ends lost 3 bases and 0 bases respectively, with 12 bases between them. For the CDR3, the DNA is TGTGCCAGCAGTGAGGTACGGGGGGATAGCAATCAGCCCCAGCATTTT. Amino acid sequence: CASSEVRGDSNQPQHF.

V usage is TRBV27 and J usage is TRBJ2-1, with D tentatively TRBD1 (5 bases). The CDR3 is 11 amino acids. The germline V gene has CDR1 MNHEY and CDR2 SMNVEV (reference sequence). V was cut by 6 bases and J by 7 bases, with 7 bases left in between. Written as DNA, the CDR3 is TGTGCCAGCAGGACAGATAATGAGCAGTTCTTC. It codes for CASRTDNEQFF.

The chain recombines TRBV4-3 with TRBJ1-1; tentative D call: TRBD1 (5 bases). The germline gives CDR1 LGHNA, CDR2 YSLEER. The V end was cut by 2 bases, the J end by 5 bases, with 18 bases between. The CDR3 is 16 residues long. The CDR3 loop is CASSQPGRRGPTEAFF. The CDR3 bases are TGCGCCAGCAGCCAACCCGGCCGGAGGGGACCGACTGAAGCTTTCTTT.

This sequence joins TRBV9 and TRBJ2-1; TRBD2 agrees at 13 bases. This CDR3 has 16 residues. With V trimmed by 4 bases and J by 8 bases, 9 bases remained unmatched. CDR1 and CDR2 from the germline V gene are SGDLS and YYNGEE. In nucleotides, the CDR3 is TGTGCCAGCAGCCCATCGTGGACTAGCGGGAGCCATGAGCAGTTCTTC. Amino acids: CASSPSWTSGSHEQFF.

A single count supports this clone. The gene calls are TRBV7-9 and TRBJ2-5; a weak D match, TRBD2 (6 bases). Trimming removed 0 bases from V and 5 bases from J, with 13 bases in between. CDR1 and CDR2 (germline): SEHNR, FQNEAQ (reference sequence). The length of the CDR3 is 15 residues. CDR3: CASSLAQGGWETQYF. The CDR3, as DNA: TGTGCCAGCAGCTTAGCCCAGGGAGGCTGGGAGACCCAGTACTTC.

V and J are TRBV7-2 and TRBJ2-1; 9 bases are a match to TRBD1. CDR1 and CDR2 from the germline V gene are SGHTA and FQGNSA. The CDR3 loop spans 16 amino acids. V gave up 1 base and J gave up 5 bases; unmatched junction bases: 6. CDR3 residues: CASSLGDRVIHNEQFF. DNA for the CDR3: TGTGCCAGCAGCTTAGGGGACAGGGTGATACACAATGAGCAGTTCTTC.

The chain is built from TRBV14 and TRBJ2-1, with TRBD1 identical over 8 bases. The germline CDR1 and CDR2 sequences are SGHDN and FVKESK. Germline trimming cut 4 bases from V and 7 bases from J; bases unmatched to any gene: 9. This CDR3 region has 15 residues. The CDR3 region has the DNA TGTGCCAGCAGCCCCGACGAGGACAGGGTGAATGAGCAGTTCTTC. Its protein is CASSPDEDRVNEQFF. Filled out from reference TRBV14 and TRBJ2-1, the complete variable domain reads EAGVTQFPSHSVIEKGQTVTLRCDPISGHDNLYWYRRVMGKEIKFLLHFVKESKQDESGMPNNRFLAERTGGTYSTLKVQPAELEDSGVYFCASSPDEDRVNEQFFGPGTRLTVL.